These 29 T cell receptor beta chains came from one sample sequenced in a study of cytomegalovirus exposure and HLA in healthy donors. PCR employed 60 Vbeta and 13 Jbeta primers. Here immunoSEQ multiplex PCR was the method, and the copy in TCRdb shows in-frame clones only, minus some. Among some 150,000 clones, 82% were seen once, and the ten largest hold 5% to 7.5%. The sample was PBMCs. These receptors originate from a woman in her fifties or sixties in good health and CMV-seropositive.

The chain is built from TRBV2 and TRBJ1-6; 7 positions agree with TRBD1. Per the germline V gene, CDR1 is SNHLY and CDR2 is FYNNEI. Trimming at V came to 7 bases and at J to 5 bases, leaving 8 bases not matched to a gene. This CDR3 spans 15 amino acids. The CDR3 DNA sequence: TGTGCCAGCACCCTGGACAGGATAAATAATTCACCCCTCCACTTT. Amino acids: CASTLDRINNSPLHF. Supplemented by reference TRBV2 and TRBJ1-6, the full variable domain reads EPEVTQTPSHQVTQMGQEVILRCVPISNHLYFYWYRQILGQKVEFLVSFYNNEISEKSEIFDDQFSVERPDGSNFTLKIRSTKLEDSAMYFCASTLDRINNSPLHFGNGTRLTVT.

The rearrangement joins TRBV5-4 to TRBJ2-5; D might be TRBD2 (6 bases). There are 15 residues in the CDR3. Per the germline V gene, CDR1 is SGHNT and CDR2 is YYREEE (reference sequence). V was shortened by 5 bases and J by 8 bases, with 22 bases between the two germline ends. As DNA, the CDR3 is TGTGCCAGCAGTTCGGGCGGGGACCCAAGAGAAACCCAGTACTTC. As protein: CASSSGGDPRETQYF.

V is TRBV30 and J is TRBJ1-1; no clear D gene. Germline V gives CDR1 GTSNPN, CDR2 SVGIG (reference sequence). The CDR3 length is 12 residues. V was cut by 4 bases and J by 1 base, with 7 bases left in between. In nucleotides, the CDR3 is TGTGCCTGGACAGTCGAGAACACTGAAGCTTTCTTT. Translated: CAWTVENTEAFF. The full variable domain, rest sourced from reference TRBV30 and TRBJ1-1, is SQTIHQWPATLVQPVGSPLSLECTVEGTSNPNLYWYRQAAGRGLQLLFYSVGIGQISSEVPQNLSASRPQDRQFILSSKKLLLSDSGFYLCAWTVENTEAFFGQGTRLTVV.

CDR3 amino acids: CASSFQGVNSPLHF. CDR3 in DNA: TGCGCCAGCAGCTTCCAGGGGGTAAATTCACCCCTCCACTTT. The chain has TRBV5-1 and TRBJ1-6; 7 bases match TRBD1. The CDR3 runs to 14 residues. Germline trimming cut 2 bases from V and 7 bases from J; bases unmatched to any gene: 3. Germline V gene data show CDR1 as SGHRS and CDR2 as YFSETQ.

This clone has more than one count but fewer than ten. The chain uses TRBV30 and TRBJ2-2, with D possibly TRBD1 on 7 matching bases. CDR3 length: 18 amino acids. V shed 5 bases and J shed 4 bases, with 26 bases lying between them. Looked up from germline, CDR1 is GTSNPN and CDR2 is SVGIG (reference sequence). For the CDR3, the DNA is TGTGCCTGGGGAGGAGGCTCCGCAGGGGGGCGGATCACCGGGGAGCTGTTTTTT. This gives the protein CAWGGGSAGGRITGELFF.

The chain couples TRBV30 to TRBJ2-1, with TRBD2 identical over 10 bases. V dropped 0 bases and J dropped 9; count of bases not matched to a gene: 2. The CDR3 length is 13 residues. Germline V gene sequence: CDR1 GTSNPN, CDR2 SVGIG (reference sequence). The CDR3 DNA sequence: TGTGCCTGGAGTGTATTAGCGGGGGGTGAGCAGTTCTTC. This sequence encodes CAWSVLAGGEQFF.

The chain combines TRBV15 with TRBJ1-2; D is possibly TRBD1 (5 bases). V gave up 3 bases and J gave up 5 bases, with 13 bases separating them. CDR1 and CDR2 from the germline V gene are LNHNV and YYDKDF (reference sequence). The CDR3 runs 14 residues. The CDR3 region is CATSSSRARYGYTF. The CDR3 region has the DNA TGTGCCACCAGCAGTAGCAGGGCCAGGTATGGCTACACCTTC.

This CDR3 is CAIKYPQGTGYGYTF. The CDR3 DNA follows: TGCGCCATTAAGTATCCCCAAGGGACAGGCTATGGCTACACCTTC. The rearrangement links TRBV10-1 to TRBJ1-2; TRBD1 aligns across 8 bases. Germline V gene data show CDR1 as WNHNN and CDR2 as SYGVQD (reference sequence). Germline trimming cut 10 bases from V and 4 bases from J; bases unmatched to any gene: 14. The CDR3 consists of 15 residues.

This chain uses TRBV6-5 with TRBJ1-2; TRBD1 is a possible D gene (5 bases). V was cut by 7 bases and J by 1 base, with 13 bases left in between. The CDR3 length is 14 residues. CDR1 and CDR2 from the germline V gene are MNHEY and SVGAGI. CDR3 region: CASTPGGNNYGYTF. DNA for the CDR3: TGTGCCAGCACCCCCGGGGGGAATAACTATGGCTACACCTTC.

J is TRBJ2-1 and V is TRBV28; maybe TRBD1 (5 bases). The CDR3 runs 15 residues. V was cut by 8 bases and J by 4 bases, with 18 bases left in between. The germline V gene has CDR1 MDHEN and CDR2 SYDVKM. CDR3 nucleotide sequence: TGTGCCAGCCGGGCGGACATTACAGGTTACAATGAGCAGTTCTTC. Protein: CASRADITGYNEQFF.

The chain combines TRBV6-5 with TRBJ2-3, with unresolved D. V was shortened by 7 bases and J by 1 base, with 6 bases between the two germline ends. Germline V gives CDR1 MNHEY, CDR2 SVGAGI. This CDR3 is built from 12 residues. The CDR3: CASNTGTDTQYF. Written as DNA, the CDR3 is TGTGCCAGCAACACAGGCACAGATACGCAGTATTTT.

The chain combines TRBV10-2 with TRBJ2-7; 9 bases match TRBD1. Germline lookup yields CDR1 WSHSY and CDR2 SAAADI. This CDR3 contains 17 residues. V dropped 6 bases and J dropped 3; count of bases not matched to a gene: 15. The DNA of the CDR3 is TGCGCCAGCAGCCCCGGACAGGGGTCCTACTACTACTACGAGCAGTACTTC. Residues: CASSPGQGSYYYYEQYF.

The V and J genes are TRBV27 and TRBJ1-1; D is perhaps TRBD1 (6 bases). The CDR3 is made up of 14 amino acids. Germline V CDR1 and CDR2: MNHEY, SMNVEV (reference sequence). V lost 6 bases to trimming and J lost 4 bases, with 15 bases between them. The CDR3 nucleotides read TGTGCCAGCAGGCCCAGGGGAACTCGCACTGAAGCTTTCTTT. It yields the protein CASRPRGTRTEAFF.

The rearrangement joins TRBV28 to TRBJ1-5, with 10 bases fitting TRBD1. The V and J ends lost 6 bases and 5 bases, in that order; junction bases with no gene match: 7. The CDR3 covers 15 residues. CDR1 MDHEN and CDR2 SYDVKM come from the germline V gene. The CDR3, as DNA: TGTGCCAGCAGGAGAGACAGGGGGCGCGATCAGCCCCAGCATTTT. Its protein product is CASRRDRGRDQPQHF.

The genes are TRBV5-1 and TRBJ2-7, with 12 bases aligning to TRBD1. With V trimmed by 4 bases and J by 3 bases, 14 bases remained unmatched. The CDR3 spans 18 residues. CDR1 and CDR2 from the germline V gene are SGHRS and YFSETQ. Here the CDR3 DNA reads TGCGCCAGCAGCCCCGGGACAGGGGGCGGGGGGGCGGACTACGAGCAGTACTTC. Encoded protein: CASSPGTGGGGADYEQYF.

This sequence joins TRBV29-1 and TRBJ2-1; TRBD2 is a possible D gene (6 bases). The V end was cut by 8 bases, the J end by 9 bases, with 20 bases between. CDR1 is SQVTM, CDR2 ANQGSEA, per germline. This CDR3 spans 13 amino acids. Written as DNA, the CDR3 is TGCAGCCTGATTGCGGGGCCCGGAGGTGAGCAGTTCTTC. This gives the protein CSLIAGPGGEQFF.

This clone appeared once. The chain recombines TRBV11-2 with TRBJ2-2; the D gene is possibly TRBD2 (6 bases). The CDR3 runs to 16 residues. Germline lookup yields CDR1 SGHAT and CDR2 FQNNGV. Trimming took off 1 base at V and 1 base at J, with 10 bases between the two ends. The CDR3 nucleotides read TGTGCCAGCAGCTTAGGGCGGGGTATGAACACCGGGGAGCTGTTTTTT. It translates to CASSLGRGMNTGELFF.

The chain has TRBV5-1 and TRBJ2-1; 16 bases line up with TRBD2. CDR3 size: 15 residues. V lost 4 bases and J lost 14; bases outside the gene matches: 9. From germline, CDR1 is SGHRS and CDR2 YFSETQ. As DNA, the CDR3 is TGCGCCAGCAGCAAAGGGACTAGCGGGGGGGCGACGAAGTTCTTC. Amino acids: CASSKGTSGGATKFF. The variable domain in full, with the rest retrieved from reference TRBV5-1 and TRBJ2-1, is KAGVTQTPRYLIKTRGQQVTLSCSPISGHRSVSWYQQTPGQGLQFLFEYFSETQRNKGNFPGRFSGRQFSNSRSEMNVSTLELGDSALYLCASSKGTSGGATKFFGPGTRLTVL.

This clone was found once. Written as DNA, the CDR3 is TGTGCCAGCAGTTTTTCGCGTTACACTGAAGCTTTCTTT. Protein product: CASSFSRYTEAFF. The chain employs TRBV27 and TRBJ1-1; no definite D call. The CDR3 sequence is 13 residues long. Trimming stripped 3 bases from V and 3 bases from J, with 8 bases between. Germline CDR1 MNHEY, CDR2 SMNVEV (reference sequence).

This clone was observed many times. CDR3 region: CASSGGRPNRAFF. DNA of the CDR3: TGTGCCAGTAGTGGAGGGCGGCCCAATAGGGCTTTCTTT. The chain recombines TRBV19 with TRBJ1-1; no firm D call. Germline loops: CDR1 LNHDA, CDR2 SQIVND (reference sequence). The length of the CDR3 is 13 residues. Trimming took off 5 bases at V and 11 bases at J, with 18 bases between the two ends.

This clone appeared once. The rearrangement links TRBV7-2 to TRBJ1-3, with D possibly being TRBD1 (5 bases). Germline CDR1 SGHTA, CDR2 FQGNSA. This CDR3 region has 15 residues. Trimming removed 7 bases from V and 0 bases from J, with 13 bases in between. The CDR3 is CASNKAGGSGNTIYF. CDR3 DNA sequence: TGTGCCAGCAATAAGGCGGGGGGCTCTGGAAACACCATATATTTT. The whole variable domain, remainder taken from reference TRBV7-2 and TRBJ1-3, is GAGVSQSPSNKVTEKGKDVELRCDPISGHTALYWYRQSLGQGLEFLIYFQGNSAPDKSGLPSDRFSAERTGGSVSTLTIQRTQQEDSAVYLCASNKAGGSGNTIYFGEGSWLTVV.

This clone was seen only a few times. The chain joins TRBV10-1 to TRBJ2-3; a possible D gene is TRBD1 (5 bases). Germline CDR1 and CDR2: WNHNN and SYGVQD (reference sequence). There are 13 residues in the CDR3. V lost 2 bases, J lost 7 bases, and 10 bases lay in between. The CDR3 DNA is TGCGCCAGCAGTGAGGTGGACAAAAATACGCAGTATTTT. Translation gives CASSEVDKNTQYF.

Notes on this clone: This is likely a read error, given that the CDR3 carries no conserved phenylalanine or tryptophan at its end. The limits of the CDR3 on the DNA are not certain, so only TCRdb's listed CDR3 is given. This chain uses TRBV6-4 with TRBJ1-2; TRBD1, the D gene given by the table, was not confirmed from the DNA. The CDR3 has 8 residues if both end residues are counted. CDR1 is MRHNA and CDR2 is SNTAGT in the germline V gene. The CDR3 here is CASGRQGV.

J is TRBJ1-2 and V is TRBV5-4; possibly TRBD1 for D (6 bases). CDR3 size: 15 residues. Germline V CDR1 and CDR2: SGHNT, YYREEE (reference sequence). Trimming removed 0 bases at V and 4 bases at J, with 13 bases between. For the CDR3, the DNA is TGTGCCAGCAGCTTGGGTTGGGGGCCTTCCTATGGCTACACCTTC. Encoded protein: CASSLGWGPSYGYTF.

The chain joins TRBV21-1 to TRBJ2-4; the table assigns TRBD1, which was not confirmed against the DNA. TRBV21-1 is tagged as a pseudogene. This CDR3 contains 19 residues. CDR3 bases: TGTGCCAGCAGCGTCATCAGAGTCGTAGGGGACATTGGATGGGACATTCAGTACTTC. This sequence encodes CASSVIRVVGDIGWDIQYF.

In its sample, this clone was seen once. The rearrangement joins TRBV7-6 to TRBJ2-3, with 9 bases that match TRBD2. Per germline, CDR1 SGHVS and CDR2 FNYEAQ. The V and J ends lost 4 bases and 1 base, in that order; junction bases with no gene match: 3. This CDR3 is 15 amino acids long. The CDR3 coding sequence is TGTGCCAGCAGCTCTAGCGGGGACGGCACAGATACGCAGTATTTT. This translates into CASSSSGDGTDTQYF.

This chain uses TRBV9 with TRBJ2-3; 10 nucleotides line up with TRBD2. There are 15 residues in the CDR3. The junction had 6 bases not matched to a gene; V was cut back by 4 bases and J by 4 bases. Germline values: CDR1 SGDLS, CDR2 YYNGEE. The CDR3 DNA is TGTGCCAGCAGCAGGCCTAGCGGGGGCTCAGATACGCAGTATTTT. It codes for CASSRPSGGSDTQYF. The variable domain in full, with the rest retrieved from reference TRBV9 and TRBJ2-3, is DSGVTQTPKHLITATGQRVTLRCSPRSGDLSVYWYQQSLDQGLQFLIQYYNGEERAKGNILERFSAQQFPDLHSELNLSSLELGDSALYFCASSRPSGGSDTQYFGPGTRLTVL.

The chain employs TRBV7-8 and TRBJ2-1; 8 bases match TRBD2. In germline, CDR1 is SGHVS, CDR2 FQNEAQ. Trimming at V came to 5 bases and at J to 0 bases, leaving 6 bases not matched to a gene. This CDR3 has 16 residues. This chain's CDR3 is CASSHVAGSSYNEQFF. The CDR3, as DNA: TGTGCCAGCAGCCATGTAGCGGGGAGCTCCTACAATGAGCAGTTCTTC.

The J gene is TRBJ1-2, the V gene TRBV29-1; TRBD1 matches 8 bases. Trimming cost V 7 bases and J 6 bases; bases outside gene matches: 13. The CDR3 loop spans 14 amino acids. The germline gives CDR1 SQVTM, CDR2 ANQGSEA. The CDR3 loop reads CSGTGGTALNGYTF. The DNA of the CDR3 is TGCAGCGGAACAGGGGGGACGGCCCTTAATGGCTACACCTTC.